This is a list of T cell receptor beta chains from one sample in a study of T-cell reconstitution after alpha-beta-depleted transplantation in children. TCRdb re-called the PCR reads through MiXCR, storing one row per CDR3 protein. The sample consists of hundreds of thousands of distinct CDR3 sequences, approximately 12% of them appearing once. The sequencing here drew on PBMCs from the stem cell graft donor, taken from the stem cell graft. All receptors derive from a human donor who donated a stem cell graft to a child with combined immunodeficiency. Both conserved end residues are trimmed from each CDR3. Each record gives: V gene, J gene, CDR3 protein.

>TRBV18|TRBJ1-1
ASSPQSNTEAF
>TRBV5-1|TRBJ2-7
ASSSGQGLVEQY
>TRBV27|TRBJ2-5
ATRRLAGRGTQY
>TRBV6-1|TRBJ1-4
ASMTQSNEKLF
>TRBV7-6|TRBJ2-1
ASSLTTGTSGTGEQF
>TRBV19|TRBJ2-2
ASSIPRLAGGSGELF
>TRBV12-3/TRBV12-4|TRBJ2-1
ASSTTHLPSGSRDEQF
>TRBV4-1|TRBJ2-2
ASSQGGSGRTGGELF
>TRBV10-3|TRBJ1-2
AISESTGANYGYT
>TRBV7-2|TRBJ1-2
ASSPTGGVFNGYT
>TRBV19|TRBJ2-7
ASSMTAISYEQY
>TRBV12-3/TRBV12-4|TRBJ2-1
ASSLSGKTEQF
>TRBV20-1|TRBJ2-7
SAQRGEGGGAYEQY
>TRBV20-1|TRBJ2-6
SARDKRGGGSNVLT
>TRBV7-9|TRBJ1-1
ASSSKGGMDTEAF
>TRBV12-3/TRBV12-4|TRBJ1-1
ASSFPDKKAF
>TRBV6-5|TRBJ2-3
ASSYGSWQAITDTQY
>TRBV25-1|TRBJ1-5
ASSENWYAEAQPQH
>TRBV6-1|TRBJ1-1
ASSETGRLNTEAF
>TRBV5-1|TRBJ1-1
ASSSEAFPTNTEAF
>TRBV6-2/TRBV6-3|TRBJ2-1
ASSLLAEGEQF
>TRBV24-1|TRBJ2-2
ATSDRRQTGELF
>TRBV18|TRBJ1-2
ASSASSDRSDTNYGYT
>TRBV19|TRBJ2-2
ASSMIGVRHILKGGELF
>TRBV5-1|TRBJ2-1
ASKPGQSYNEQF
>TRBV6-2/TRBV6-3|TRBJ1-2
ASSASNHGYT
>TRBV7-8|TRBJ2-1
ASSSSRVGNEQF
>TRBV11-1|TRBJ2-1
ASSQQGPYNEQF
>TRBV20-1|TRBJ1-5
SAGIHGVWDNQPQH
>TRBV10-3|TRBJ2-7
AISAGLAGDEQY